Here is one TCR beta chain with its context. The source of the sample is a study of T cells in localized non-small cell lung cancer. Only in-frame clones appear in the TCRdb table, and some are missing; sequencing was by immunoSEQ multiplex PCR. The sample yields around 55,000 clones, approximately 86% seen once. Trimming pared 5 bases from V and 2 bases from J, leaving 13 bases between. The CDR3 is 14 amino acids. The germline V gene has CDR1 SGHRS and CDR2 YFSETQ. Source: PBMCs, taken before any cancer treatment. The sequence derives from a female donor with stage II lung adenocarcinoma. The V and J genes are TRBV5-1 and TRBJ1-1, with D maybe TRBD1 (6 bases). In DNA, the CDR3 is TGCGCCAGCAGAGATCCCAGGGGTAACACTGAAGCTTTCTTT. Protein product: CASRDPRGNTEAFF.